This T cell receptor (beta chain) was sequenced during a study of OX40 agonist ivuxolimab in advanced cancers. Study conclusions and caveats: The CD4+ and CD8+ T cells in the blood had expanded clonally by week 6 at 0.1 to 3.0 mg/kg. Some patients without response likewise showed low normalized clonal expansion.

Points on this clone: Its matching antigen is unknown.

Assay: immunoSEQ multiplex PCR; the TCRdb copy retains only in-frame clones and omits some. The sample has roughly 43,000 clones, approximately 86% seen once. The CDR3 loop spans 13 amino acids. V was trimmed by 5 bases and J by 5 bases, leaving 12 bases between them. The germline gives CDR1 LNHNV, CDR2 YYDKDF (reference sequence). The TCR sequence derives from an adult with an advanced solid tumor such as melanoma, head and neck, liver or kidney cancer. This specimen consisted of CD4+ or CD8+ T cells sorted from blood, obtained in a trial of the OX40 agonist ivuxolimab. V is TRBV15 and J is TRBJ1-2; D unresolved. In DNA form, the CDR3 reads TGTGCCACCAGCCGGTCGGGAGTTTATGGCTACACCTTC. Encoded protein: CATSRSGVYGYTF.